Presented here are 22 T cell receptor beta chains from one specimen sequenced in a study of tumor and adjacent non-tumor tissue in lung cancer. The template was RNA from unsorted bulk tissue. This non-tumor lung sample came from over 3 cm beyond the tumor edge. The library came from three nested PCR rounds adapted from ARM-PCR protocols. TCRdb ran MiXCR on the multiplex PCR reads and lists one entry per CDR3 protein. Of under 80,000 distinct CDR3 sequences listed, under 80% are singletons. The material sequenced was distant non-tumor lung tissue. All receptors come from a man aged 55 to 70 with non-small cell lung cancer.

As to this clonotype: The junction differs from germline at one of its ends, possibly a read error. This sequence joins TRBV20-1 and TRBJ2-1, with D perhaps assigned TRBD1 or TRBD2 (5 bases each). This CDR3 comprises 12 residues. Germline V gene sequence: CDR1 DFQATT, CDR2 SNEGSKA (reference sequence). CDR3 bases: TGCACTGCTAGGGGACCGAACAACGAGCAGCTCTTC. Translating gives CTARGPNNEQLF.

Remarks on this clonotype: No conserved phenylalanine or tryptophan is present at the end of the CDR3, so a read error is the likely explanation. The rearrangement joins TRBV10-3 to TRBJ2-7, with TRBD1 identical over 8 bases. Germline V gene sequence: CDR1 ENHRY, CDR2 SYGVKD. CDR3 length equals 16 residues. CDR3 sequence reads: CSISEPGTGSTYEQYS. CDR3 DNA sequence: TGTTCCATCAGCGAACCCGGGACAGGTTCAACCTACGAGCAGTACTCC.

With respect to this clonotype: No conserved phenylalanine or tryptophan ends this CDR3, so it is likely a read error. No DNA is shown, since the ends of the CDR3 on it are uncertain; the CDR3 is the one TCRdb lists. This sequence joins TRBV6-6 and TRBJ2-7; the D call TRBD2 from the table was never checked on the DNA. CDR1 is MNHNY, CDR2 SVGAGI, per germline (reference sequence). The CDR3 length equals 13 residues, ends included. The CDR3 is CASSTPTPGLPSL.

This clonotype was seen many times. The rearrangement uses TRBV5-1 and TRBJ2-6, with D tentatively TRBD1 or TRBD2 (5 bases each). Germline V CDR1 and CDR2: SGHRS, YFSETQ. This CDR3 contains 16 residues. Trimming cost V 4 bases and J 0 bases, with 11 bases left between them. CDR3 amino acids: CASSPGPFSGANVLTF. In DNA form, the CDR3 reads TGCGCCAGCAGCCCGGGACCTTTCTCTGGGGCCAACGTCCTGACTTTC.

As for this clonotype: A much larger clone sits a single nucleotide away, making a read error possible. The chain recombines TRBV20-1 with TRBJ2-4; 10 positions match TRBD2. Per germline, CDR1 DFQATT and CDR2 SNEGSKA (reference sequence). The CDR3 runs 15 residues. The CDR3 DNA reads TGCATTGCTAGAATGCTAGCGGGAGACCCCTACATTCAGTACTTC. This encodes CIARMLAGDPYIQYF.

With respect to this clonotype: No conserved phenylalanine or tryptophan is present at the end of the CDR3, so a read error is the likely explanation. This rearrangement joins TRBV5-4 to TRBJ1-4; 7 nucleotides line up with TRBD1. The ends lost 2 bases at V and 6 bases at J; junction bases unmatched: 4. Germline CDR1 and CDR2: SGHNT and YYREEE (reference sequence). The CDR3 consists of 14 residues. CDR3 DNA sequence: TGTGCCAGCAGCTTCAGGGGGGCGGATGAAAAACTGTTTTCA. Translating gives CASSFRGADEKLFS.

This clonotype was found many times. The chain couples TRBV28 to TRBJ1-5; tentative D call: TRBD1 (5 bases). Trimming stripped 4 bases from V and 0 bases from J, with 7 bases between. Germline V CDR1 and CDR2: MDHEN, SYDVKM. This CDR3 has 14 amino acids. The CDR3 sequence is CASSYDSSNQPQHF. The CDR3 nucleotides are TGTGCCAGCAGTTACGACAGTAGCAATCAGCCCCAGCATTTT.

The V call is TRBV29-1, the J call TRBJ1-2; D call uncertain. The germline V and J ends were trimmed by 6 bases and 6 bases, with 17 bases remaining between them. The germline V gene has CDR1 SQVTM and CDR2 ANQGSEA. There are 13 residues in the CDR3. The chain's CDR3 is CSVYRSGTNGYTF. DNA for the CDR3: TGCAGCGTATATCGCTCAGGTACTAATGGCTACACCTTC.

Turning to this clonotype: Since a much larger clone is just one base distant, this may be a read error. Written as DNA, the CDR3 is TGTGTCAGCAGCCACCCCCAAGGCGAGCAGTACTTC. It specifies CVSSHPQGEQYF. J is TRBJ2-7 and V is TRBV7-9; the D is unclear. In germline, CDR1 is SEHNR, CDR2 FQNEAQ (reference sequence). CDR3 size: 12 residues.

Notes on this clonotype: Sequence at one end of the junction differs from germline and may be a read error. The rearrangement joins TRBV6-5 to TRBJ1-6, with a tentative D call TRBD1 (5 bases). The germline gives CDR1 MNHEY, CDR2 SVGAGI. The CDR3 runs to 17 residues. As DNA, the CDR3 is TGTGCCAGCAGCACTGGGACTTTGAGCACCTATAATTCACCCCTGCACTTT. Translation: CASSTGTLSTYNSPLHF.

This clonotype was observed at least ten times. V usage is TRBV6-6 and J usage is TRBJ2-3; maybe TRBD1 (5 bases). Germline values: CDR1 MNHNY, CDR2 SVGAGI (reference sequence). The CDR3 length is 12 residues. Trimming shortened V by 6 bases and J by 6 bases, and 10 bases separated the two germline ends. The CDR3 here is CASSLDTDTQYF. Here the CDR3 DNA reads TGTGCCAGCAGCCTGGACACGGATACGCAGTATTTT.

Concerning this clonotype: This CDR3 fails to terminate in the conserved phenylalanine or tryptophan, so it likely reflects a read error. The chain couples TRBV10-3 to TRBJ1-3, with D maybe TRBD1 (6 bases). The germline V gene has CDR1 ENHRY and CDR2 SYGVKD. Trimming removed 11 bases from V and 0 bases from J, with 23 bases in between. CDR3 length: 17 residues. The CDR3 bases are TGTGCCTCCTCACCTGCTAGACAGGCGAACTCTGGAAACACCATATATGTT. As protein: CASSPARQANSGNTIYV.

Turning to this clonotype: The junction does not match germline at one end; this may be a read error. The chain employs TRBV6-2 or TRBV6-3 and TRBJ2-1; 7 bases match TRBD2. Germline V gives CDR1 MNHEY, CDR2 SVGEGT. The CDR3 length is 15 residues. CDR3 in amino acids: CASSYSGLVDDEQFF. CDR3 DNA: TGTGCCAGCAGTTACTCCGGACTAGTCGACGATGAGCAGTTTTTC.

With regard to this clonotype: The junction departs from germline at one end; a sequencing error may be responsible. The chain recombines TRBV6-6 with TRBJ1-3; D is uncertain. The V gene's germline CDR1 is MNHNY and CDR2 SVGAGI (reference sequence). CDR3 length: 14 residues. The CDR3 bases are TGTGACAGCCTCGTGGGGAGCTCTGGAAACACCATATATTTT. This translates into CDSLVGSSGNTIYF.

As concerns this clonotype: A junction boundary mismatches the germline segment, possibly from a read error. This chain joins TRBV11-1 and TRBJ1-1; 9 nucleotides line up with TRBD1. The CDR3 extends over 15 amino acids. Germline V gene data show CDR1 as SGHAT and CDR2 as FQDESV (reference sequence). CDR3 DNA: TGTGCCAGCAGCTTGGGACAGGGCTGGAACACTGGAGCTTTCTTT. The encoded protein is CASSLGQGWNTGAFF.

This clonotype was observed a single time. The conserved final phenylalanine or tryptophan is absent from the CDR3, which likely points to a read error. The V call is TRBV10-3, the J call TRBJ1-5; maybe TRBD1 (5 bases). Germline loops: CDR1 ENHRY, CDR2 SYGVKD. V lost 4 bases to trimming and J lost 5 bases, with 12 bases between them. This CDR3 is built from 14 residues. The CDR3 region has the DNA TGTGCCATCAGTGGGACATCGCGCGATCAGCCCCAGCATTGT. Translating it yields CAISGTSRDQPQHC.

Worth noting for this clonotype: The conserved phenylalanine or tryptophan is not found at the CDR3 terminus, so this likely reflects a read error. The rearrangement uses TRBV11-1 and TRBJ2-2; possible D gene TRBD2, 5 bases. In germline, CDR1 is SGHAT, CDR2 FQDESV (reference sequence). V lost 8 bases, J lost 12 bases, and 22 bases lay in between. The CDR3 length is 14 residues. Here the CDR3 reads CASCHTSGTWQLFI. The CDR3 nucleotides read TGTGCCAGCTGCCATACTAGTGGCACCTGGCAGCTGTTTATT.

To note about this clonotype: Likely a read error: the CDR3 ends without its conserved phenylalanine or tryptophan. This sequence joins TRBV5-1 and TRBJ2-2; D is uncertain. Germline CDR1 SGHRS, CDR2 YFSETQ. This CDR3 contains 14 residues. The CDR3 sequence: CASSSLGQTGELFS. The CDR3 DNA sequence: TGTGCCAGCAGCTCTCTGGGCCAGACCGGGGAGCTGTTTTCT.

Remarks on this clonotype: With a much larger clone just one base away, this may be a read error. In nucleotides, the CDR3 is TGCGCCAGCAGCGCGGGTCTCCTGGAGGAGCAGTACTTC. This encodes CASSAGLLEEQYF. This chain uses TRBV5-1 with TRBJ2-7, with D possibly matching TRBD2 (5 bases). The CDR3 is 13 amino acids. Trimming cost V 4 bases and J 7 bases, with 15 bases left between them. Germline V lookup: CDR1 SGHRS, CDR2 YFSETQ. The full variable domain, with the rest looked up from reference TRBV5-1 and TRBJ2-7, is KAGVTQTPRYLIKTRGQQVTLSCSPISGHRSVSWYQQTPGQGLQFLFEYFSETQRNKGNFPGRFSGRQFSNSRSEMNVSTLELGDSALYLCASSAGLLEEQYFGPGTRLTVT.

This clonotype was found many times. Possible read error: a much larger clone is one base away. The chain recombines TRBV6-2 or TRBV6-3 with TRBJ2-3; 7 bases match TRBD1. The CDR3 is made up of 15 amino acids. Germline V CDR1 and CDR2: MNHEY, SVGEGT. In nucleotides, the CDR3 is TGTACCAGCAGTTACTCAGGGACAGTCACAGATACGCAGTATTTT. Translation: CTSSYSGTVTDTQYF.

Concerning this clonotype: One end of the junction varies from germline; a read error may be responsible. V gene TRBV6-1 combines with J gene TRBJ2-1, with 8 bases fitting TRBD2. Germline CDR1 and CDR2: MNHNS and SASEGT. The CDR3 totals 18 residues. CDR3 sequence: CASSNYPGLAASMDEHFF. The CDR3 coding sequence is TGTGCCAGCAGTAATTACCCAGGACTAGCTGCAAGTATGGATGAGCACTTCTTC.

Comment on this clonotype: It is likely a read error, because the conserved phenylalanine at the end of the CDR3 is missing. V and J are TRBV6-5 and TRBJ2-5, with 11 bases aligning to TRBD2. The CDR3 length is 13 residues. Germline V gene data show CDR1 as MNHEY and CDR2 as SVGAGI. The trim removed 10 bases at V and 7 bases at J, leaving 8 bases unmatched. CDR3 region: CATSGLADGTQYY. In nucleotides, the CDR3 is TGTGCCACCTCGGGACTAGCGGACGGGACCCAGTACTAC.